This T cell receptor beta chain was documented in a study of cytomegalovirus exposure and HLA in healthy donors. Across the study: A prior analysis found 117 million unique TCR beta sequences from approximately 190 million T cells. Overall study findings and caveats: Cytomegalovirus-associated status was assigned to 150 to 200 TCR beta chains. One cluster of highly shared sequence variants probably arose as a sequencing artifact.

PCR primers comprised 60 Vbeta and 13 Jbeta primers. This table comes from immunoSEQ multiplex PCR, and its TCRdb copy is limited to in-frame clones, with some not included. The data hold approximately 140,000 clones, with more than 60% observed a single time. Points on this clone: Its matching antigen is unknown.

Germline lookup yields CDR1 SGHAT and CDR2 FQNNGV. This CDR3 is built from 15 residues. Unmatched junction bases numbered 9, after V lost 4 bases and J lost 4 bases. The V gene is TRBV11-2, the J gene TRBJ2-7, with TRBD1 matching over 8 bases. The sequenced material came from PBMCs. The origin of this receptor is a male donor in good health and CMV-seronegative. This CDR3 reads CASSSDGQGAYEQYF. For the CDR3, the DNA is TGTGCCAGCAGCTCGGACGGACAGGGTGCGTACGAGCAGTACTTC.